This T cell receptor (beta chain) is drawn from a study of T-cell memory formation after mild COVID-19. The V and J ends lost 0 bases and 4 bases, in that order; junction bases with no gene match: 9. Germline lookup yields CDR1 SGHRS and CDR2 YFSETQ. This CDR3 has 18 amino acids. Via MiXCR, TCRdb re-called the 5' RACE reads, giving one row per CDR3 protein. The sample shows hundreds of thousands of distinct CDR3 sequences, roughly a quarter of them seen only once. J is TRBJ2-5 and V is TRBV5-1, with 13 nucleotides matching TRBD2. The TCR was taken from an adult woman who had mild COVID-19 (a few samples of this study predate the infection). Cell type and time point are not known. Sequencing was carried out using PBMCs or a T cell subset sorted from them (not recorded which). The CDR3 region has the DNA TGCGCCAGCAGCTTGGTGGTCCGGACTAGCGGGAGTGGAGAGACCCAGTACTTC. Its protein is CASSLVVRTSGSGETQYF. The full variable domain, completed using reference TRBV5-1 and TRBJ2-5, is KAGVTQTPRYLIKTRGQQVTLSCSPISGHRSVSWYQQTPGQGLQFLFEYFSETQRNKGNFPGRFSGRQFSNSRSEMNVSTLELGDSALYLCASSLVVRTSGSGETQYFGPGTRLLVL.